The rows below give T cell receptor beta chains drawn from one sample of a study of shared clonotypes between healthy human individuals. The data were produced by immunoSEQ multiplex PCR, yet TCRdb's version contains in-frame clones alone and is incomplete. The sample has 900,000 to 1,200,000 clones, around 82% seen once. The sample comprised memory CD4+ T cells from PBMCs. The receptors were sampled from a man aged 18 to 30 in good health. Some clones in this sample may be carry-over from other donors' samples. Both conserved end residues are part of each CDR3. A D gene is named only where the DNA matches it firmly. The size field is filled for only some rows; it gives once, few, many or a size class.

j_gene | d_gene | abundance | v_gene | CDR3aa | CDR3nt
TRBJ1-5 | - | few | TRBV2 | CASSRSRGNQPQHF | TGTGCCAGCAGTAGGAGTCGGGGGAATCAGCCCCAGCATTTT
TRBJ2-7 | - | - | TRBV7-9 | CASRDSYVHEQYF | TGTGCCAGCAGGGACTCTTACGTACACGAGCAGTACTTC
TRBJ1-5 | TRBD1 | - | TRBV9 | CASSTQGGREPQHF | TGTGCCAGCAGCACACAGGGGGGGCGCGAACCCCAGCATTTT
TRBJ1-2 | - | - | TRBV5-1 | CASSPKLGRTNYGYTF | TGCGCCAGCAGCCCGAAACTTGGACGAACAAACTATGGCTACACCTTC
TRBJ2-5 | TRBD2 | - | TRBV5-1 | CASSLIAGEEETQYF | TGCGCCAGCAGCTTGATCGCGGGAGAGGAAGAGACCCAGTACTTC
TRBJ1-1 | - | - | TRBV28 | CASSLLAGSAPTEAFF | TGTGCCAGCAGTTTATTAGCAGGGTCAGCCCCCACTGAAGCTTTCTTT
TRBJ2-7 | - | few | TRBV29-1 | CSVYQGTEDEQYF | TGCAGCGTTTACCAAGGGACGGAAGACGAGCAGTACTTC
TRBJ2-5 | - | - | TRBV7-2 | CASSPGQQQETQYF | TGTGCCAGCAGCCCTGGACAGCAACAAGAGACCCAGTACTTC
TRBJ2-1 | TRBD2 | - | TRBV18 | CASSPLAGGDYNEQFF | TGTGCCAGCTCACCACTGGCGGGAGGGGATTACAATGAGCAGTTCTTC
TRBJ2-7 | - | - | TRBV27 | CASALSSYEQYF | TGTGCCAGCGCCTTGAGCAGCTACGAGCAGTACTTC